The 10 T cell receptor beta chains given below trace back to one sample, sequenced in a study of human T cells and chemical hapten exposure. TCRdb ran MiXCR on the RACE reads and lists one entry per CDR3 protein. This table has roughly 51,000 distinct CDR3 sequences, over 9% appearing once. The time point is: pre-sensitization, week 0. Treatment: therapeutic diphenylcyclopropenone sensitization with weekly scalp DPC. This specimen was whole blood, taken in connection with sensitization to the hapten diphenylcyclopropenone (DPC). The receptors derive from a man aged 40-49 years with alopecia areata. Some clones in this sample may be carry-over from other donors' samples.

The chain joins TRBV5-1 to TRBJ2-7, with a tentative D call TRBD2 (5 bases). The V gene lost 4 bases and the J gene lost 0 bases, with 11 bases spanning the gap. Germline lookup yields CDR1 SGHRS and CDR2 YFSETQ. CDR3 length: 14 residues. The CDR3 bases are TGCGCCAGCAGCACCCGGGAAATCTCCTACGAGCAGTACTTC. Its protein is CASSTREISYEQYF.

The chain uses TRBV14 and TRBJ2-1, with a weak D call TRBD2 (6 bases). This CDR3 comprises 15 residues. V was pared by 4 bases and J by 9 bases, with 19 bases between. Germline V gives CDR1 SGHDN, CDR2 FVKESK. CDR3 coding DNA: TGTGCCAGCAGCCCCGGGGACTCCTCAGGCGGTGAGCAGTTCTTC. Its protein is CASSPGDSSGGEQFF. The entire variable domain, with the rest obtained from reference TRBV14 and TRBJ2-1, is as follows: EAGVTQFPSHSVIEKGQTVTLRCDPISGHDNLYWYRRVMGKEIKFLLHFVKESKQDESGMPNNRFLAERTGGTYSTLKVQPAELEDSGVYFCASSPGDSSGGEQFFGPGTRLTVL.

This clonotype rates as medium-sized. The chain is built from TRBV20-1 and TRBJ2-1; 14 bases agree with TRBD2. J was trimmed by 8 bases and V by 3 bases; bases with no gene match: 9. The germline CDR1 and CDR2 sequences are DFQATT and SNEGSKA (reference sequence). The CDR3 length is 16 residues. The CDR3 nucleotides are TGCAGTGCTAGGAATCCGACTAGCGGGAGGGTACATGAGCAGTTCTTC. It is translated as CSARNPTSGRVHEQFF.

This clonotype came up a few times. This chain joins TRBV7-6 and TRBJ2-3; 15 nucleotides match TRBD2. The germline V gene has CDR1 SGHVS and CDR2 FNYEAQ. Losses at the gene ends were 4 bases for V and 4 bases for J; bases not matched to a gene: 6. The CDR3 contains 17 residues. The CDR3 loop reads CASSSGLAGGGADTQYF. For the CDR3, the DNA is TGTGCCAGCAGCTCCGGACTAGCGGGAGGGGGGGCAGATACGCAGTATTTT.

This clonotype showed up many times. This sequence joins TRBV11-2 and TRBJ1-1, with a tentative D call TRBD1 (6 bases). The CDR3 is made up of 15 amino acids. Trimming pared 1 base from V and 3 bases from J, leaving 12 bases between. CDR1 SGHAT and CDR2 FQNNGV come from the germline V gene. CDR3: CASSLAFRGDTEAFF. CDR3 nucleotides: TGTGCCAGCAGCTTAGCTTTCAGGGGAGACACTGAAGCTTTCTTT. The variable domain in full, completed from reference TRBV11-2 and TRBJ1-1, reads EAGVAQSPRYKIIEKRQSVAFWCNPISGHATLYWYQQILGQGPKLLIQFQNNGVVDDSQLPKDRFSAERLKGVDSTLKIQPAKLEDSAVYLCASSLAFRGDTEAFFGQGTRLTVV.

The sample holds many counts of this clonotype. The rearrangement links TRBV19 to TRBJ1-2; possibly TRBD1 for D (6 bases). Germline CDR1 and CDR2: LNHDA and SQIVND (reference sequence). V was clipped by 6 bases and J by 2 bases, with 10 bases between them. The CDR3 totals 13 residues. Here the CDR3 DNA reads TGTGCCAGTAGGCCCGGGACAAACTATGGCTACACCTTC. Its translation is CASRPGTNYGYTF.

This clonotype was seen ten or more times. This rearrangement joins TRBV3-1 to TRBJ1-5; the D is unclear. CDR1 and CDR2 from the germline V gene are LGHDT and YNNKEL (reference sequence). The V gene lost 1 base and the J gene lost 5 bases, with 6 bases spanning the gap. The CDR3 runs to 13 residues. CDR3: CASSQGRYQPQHF. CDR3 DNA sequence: TGTGCCAGCAGCCAAGGACGGTATCAGCCCCAGCATTTT.

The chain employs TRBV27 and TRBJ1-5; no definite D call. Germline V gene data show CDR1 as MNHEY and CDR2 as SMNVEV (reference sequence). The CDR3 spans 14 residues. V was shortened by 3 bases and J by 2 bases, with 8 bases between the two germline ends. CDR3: CASSFSGGNQPQHF. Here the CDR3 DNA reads TGTGCCAGCAGTTTCTCCGGGGGCAATCAGCCCCAGCATTTT.

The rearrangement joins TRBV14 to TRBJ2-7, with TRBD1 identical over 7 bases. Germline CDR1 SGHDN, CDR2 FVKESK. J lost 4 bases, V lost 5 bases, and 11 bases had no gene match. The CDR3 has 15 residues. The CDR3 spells CASSDLPGQPYEQYF. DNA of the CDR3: TGTGCCAGCAGCGATCTGCCGGGACAGCCGTACGAGCAGTACTTC.

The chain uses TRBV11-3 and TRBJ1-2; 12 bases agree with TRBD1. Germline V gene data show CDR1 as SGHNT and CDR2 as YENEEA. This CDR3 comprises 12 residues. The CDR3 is CALGTGGCGYTF. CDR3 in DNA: TGTGCGTTAGGGACAGGGGGCTGCGGCTACACCTTC.